The sequence of this T cell receptor beta chain was determined in a study of T cells after yellow fever vaccination (dated by TCRdb to between 2017 and 2020). In terms of the full investigation: The SMART-Seq v4 Ultra Low Input RNA kit was used to prepare libraries from fractions with low cell numbers. Blood samples were taken at several timepoints before and after primary and secondary immunization, and bulk PBMC replicates and cell subsets were isolated. To follow T-cell clones before and after both primary and booster YFV17D yellow fever vaccination, bulk TCR alpha and beta repertoires underwent longitudinal sequencing. Two healthy male donors made up the cohort, one aged 18 to 29 years and the other aged 30 to 39 years. General findings and caveats noted by the study authors: A small fraction of clonotypes showed up in both the CD4 and CD8 compartments, probably as a result of convergent recombination. Because only a couple of donors were included in the study, the extent to which the findings can be generalized is limited. Most clones expanded after primary vaccination were re-detected after the booster (almost 98% of CD4 and 88% of CD8), suggesting broad memory maintenance. Compared with the primary T-cell response, the secondary T-cell response was weaker but faster, peaking on day 5 rather than day 15. Computational filtering was required because FACS-sorted repertoires could contain abundant contaminating clonotypes from the bulk population.

TCR cDNA was made using 5'RACE template switching, a step that added a universal primer site and unique molecular identifiers. cDNA synthesis was primed from both the TCR alpha and TCR beta constant segments. Library amplification used two PCR steps, and the second PCR step added sample barcodes and sequencing adapters. Sequencing of the libraries was done on either Illumina HiSeq 2500 (2x100 bp) or NovaSeq (2x150 bp). The published analysis was carried out like this. Reads were demultiplexed and collapsed into UMI consensus sequences with MIGEC, and V(D)J alignment was performed with MiXCR. Clonotypes responding to the vaccine were identified with edgeR on replicate PBMC samples, with the criteria of FDR below 0.01 and a log2 fold change above 5 up to day 15. Each bulk clonotype was labeled CD4 or CD8 based on which sequenced repertoire, CD4 or CD8, contained the clonotype at higher abundance. The public reads were reprocessed in TCRdb via fastp at Q25 and MiXCR, keeping in-frame beta chains. For every CDR3 protein sequence, its rows merge into one entry that carries the most common genes and DNA. TCRdb, not the original authors, processed these V and J calls. Across this sample there are approximately 600,000 distinct CDR3 sequences, with 9% to 15% seen only once. About 15% of the sample is taken by the ten largest.

This clonotype was seen many times. The target of this receptor is not known. Nothing much larger sits one base from this clone, and base qualities are not available. The germline V gene supplies CDR1 SGHTA and CDR2 FQGNSA. From the cysteine through the phenylalanine, the CDR3 covers 13 amino acids. The kept DNA is CDR3 alone, 39 bases in frame from the first base. V loses 2 bases of germline sequence and J loses 2 bases, and the interval between the two ends is 7 bases. The treatment or condition label, as the study defines it: live attenuated yellow fever vaccine strain. At each blood-draw timepoint, two biological replicates of bulk PBMCs were collected. A standard Ficoll-Paque protocol was used to isolate PBMCs from peripheral blood. TriZol was used to extract RNA from bulk PBMCs, from CD4 and CD8 fractions, and from dextramer-positive and dextramer-negative fractions.

This clonotype was sampled from a man younger than 45 who received the YFV17D yellow fever vaccine. The chain is encoded by TRBV7-2 joined to TRBJ2-7, with the D gene not confidently named. This specimen consisted of PBMCs, obtained on the day of the yellow fever booster vaccination. The CDR3: CASSLIGPYEQYF. The nucleotides read TGTGCCAGCAGCTTAATAGGCCCCTACGAGCAGTACTTC. Supplemented by the reference TRBV7-2 and TRBJ2-7 proteins around the CDR3, the complete variable domain is GAGVSQSPSNKVTEKGKDVELRCDPISGHTALYWYRQSLGQGLEFLIYFQGNSAPDKSGLPSDRFSAERTGGSVSTLTIQRTQQEDSAVYLCASSLIGPYEQYFGPGTRLTVT.